Only one count was recorded for the clone carrying this T cell receptor beta chain. CDR1 is LGHDT and CDR2 is YNNKEL in the germline V gene (reference sequence). Trimming took 4 bases from V and 3 from J; bases not matched to a gene: 5. The CDR3 contains 15 residues. The data derive from a study of blood T cell repertoires in COVID-19. Study-wide background: Samples representing acute and convalescent COVID-19 were sourced from the United States, Italy and Spain. PBMCs, B-cell-depleted T cells, or T cells were the source of the cDNA or gDNA that made up the material.

Per the authors' pipeline: Reference gene primers were amplified, and this amplification served to estimate nucleated cell counts. The table came from immunoSEQ multiplex PCR; TCRdb's copy has only in-frame clones and leaves some out. V and J calls and clone size are given by that table; D and trimming were obtained from the DNA. Of approximately 500,000 clones detected, approximately 85% appear once; the ten largest clones hold approximately 2.9%. The chain is built from TRBV3-1 (or the pseudogene TRBV3-2) and TRBJ2-3, with TRBD2 identical over 9 bases. This clonotype was sampled from a human donor in a cohort sampled during active COVID-19. The source material was peripheral blood. CDR3 DNA sequence: TGTGCCAGCAGCCGGGCGGGAGGGCCTACAGATACGCAGTATTTT. This encodes CASSRAGGPTDTQYF.